Each of the 5 T cell receptor beta chains below was sequenced from the same sample in a study of T cell responses to AZD1222 COVID-19 vaccine. TCRdb's copy holds only in-frame clones and misses some; the assay was immunoSEQ multiplex PCR. The sample has approximately 99,000 clones; about 86% are singletons. Material: peripheral blood, obtained on day 0 of AZD1222 vaccination. These receptors were collected from an adult in good health.

This clone was found a few times. CDR3 sequence reads: CASSRLTGGTEAFF. The CDR3 nucleotides read TGTGCCAGCAGCCGATTAACAGGGGGCACTGAAGCTTTCTTT. The V and J genes are TRBV9 and TRBJ1-1; TRBD1 agrees at 8 bases. The J segment lost 4 bases and the V segment lost 4 bases, leaving 6 bases of the junction unmatched. In germline, CDR1 is SGDLS, CDR2 YYNGEE. The CDR3 spans 14 residues.

The rearrangement links TRBV27 to TRBJ2-1, with D uncertain. The CDR3 length is 15 residues. V shed 3 bases and J shed 0 bases, with 9 bases lying between them. CDR1 and CDR2 from the germline V gene are MNHEY and SMNVEV (reference sequence). CDR3 bases: TGTGCCAGCAGTTTGGGCTACCTCTCCTACAATGAGCAGTTCTTC. Translation gives CASSLGYLSYNEQFF.

This chain uses TRBV20-1 with TRBJ1-3, with D perhaps TRBD1 (5 bases). This CDR3 comprises 14 residues. The V end lost 3 bases, the J end lost 2 bases, and 11 bases lay between the germline ends. The germline CDR1 and CDR2 sequences are DFQATT and SNEGSKA (reference sequence). The CDR3 here is CSASEGVTGNTIYF. The CDR3 coding sequence is TGCAGTGCTAGTGAAGGGGTAACTGGAAACACCATATATTTT.

V usage is TRBV14 and J usage is TRBJ1-3; D call uncertain. Germline V CDR1 and CDR2: SGHDN, FVKESK. This CDR3 is built from 19 residues. V lost 1 base and J 0 bases, leaving 19 bases between the germline ends. This chain's CDR3 is CASSQAFPGRSSSGNTIYF. The CDR3 region has the DNA TGTGCCAGCAGCCAAGCATTCCCTGGCAGGTCGTCCTCTGGAAACACCATATATTTT.

The genes are TRBV5-4 and TRBJ1-1; no reliable D call. The CDR3 totals 12 residues. The V gene lost 4 bases and the J gene lost 3 bases, with 7 bases spanning the gap. The V gene's germline CDR1 is SGHNT and CDR2 YYREEE (reference sequence). The CDR3 DNA sequence: TGTGCCAGCAGCCTTGACCACACTGAAGCTTTCTTT. Residues: CASSLDHTEAFF.